This T cell receptor (beta chain) derives from a study of cytomegalovirus exposure and HLA in healthy donors. General study results and limits: Among TCR sequences, most were rare, though some public TCRs appeared in many donors.

Unmatched junction bases numbered 5, after V lost 3 bases and J lost 5 bases. The length of the CDR3 is 14 residues. Germline CDR1 and CDR2: GTSNPN and SVGIG (reference sequence). Worth noting for this clone: What it recognizes is unknown.

The protocol was immunoSEQ multiplex PCR, while the TCRdb copy is restricted to in-frame clones and leaves out a portion. Altogether about 360,000 clones are present, roughly 90% being singletons, with the ten largest covering 0.8% to 0.85%. Separate from the 666-subject first cohort, the approximately 120-subject validation cohort was the one that the donors belonged to. The sequencing sample was made of PBMCs. The V and J genes are TRBV30 and TRBJ2-5; 11 nucleotides line up with TRBD1. The TCR was taken from a woman aged 18 to 35 in good health and CMV-seronegative. CDR3 region: CAWRRTGGKETQYF. In nucleotides, the CDR3 is TGTGCCTGGAGACGGACAGGGGGCAAGGAGACCCAGTACTTC. Full variable domain (missing parts from reference TRBV30 and TRBJ2-5): SQTIHQWPATLVQPVGSPLSLECTVEGTSNPNLYWYRQAAGRGLQLLFYSVGIGQISSEVPQNLSASRPQDRQFILSSKKLLLSDSGFYLCAWRRTGGKETQYFGPGTRLLVL.